This T cell receptor (beta chain) comes out of a study of OX40 agonist ivuxolimab in advanced cancers. About the investigation overall: Ivuxolimab was an agonistic, fully human IgG2 monoclonal antibody directed against OX40 (CD134), a costimulatory receptor. Intravenous ivuxolimab was administered to patients every 2 weeks at six dose levels: 0.01, 0.1, 0.3, 1.5, 3 and 10 mg/kg. Among the approximately 50 dose-escalation patients, approximately 20 had hepatocellular carcinoma, around 15 melanoma, 9 renal cell carcinoma and 9 head and neck cancer. A male proportion of roughly 85% and a mean age of about 60 years, ranging from 23 to 79, were recorded for the dose-escalation cohort. Patients were allowed to have had prior anti-PD-1, anti-PD-L1 or anti-CTLA-4 therapy, and 30% to 40% of the dose-escalation patients had previously received checkpoint inhibitors. Three dose-escalation patients achieved partial responses, one with hepatocellular carcinoma and two with cutaneous melanoma. Peripheral TCRbeta sequencing aimed to test whether ivuxolimab altered TCR sequence diversity and caused clonal T-cell expansion. The paper covers the monotherapy dose-escalation part of the phase I ivuxolimab trial, which included N ≈ 50 patients. Beyond this particular receptor, the publication reports: At doses of 0.1 to 3.0 mg/kg, clonal expansion of both CD4+ and CD8+ blood T cells was observed from baseline to week 6. Low levels of normalized T-cell clonal expansion were also seen in some nonresponding patients. On average, CD8+ T cells showed more expanded clones than CD4+ T cells after ivuxolimab. Partial responders in the 0.1-3.0 mg/kg groups had among the lowest normalized peripheral clonal expansion, especially among CD8+ T cells. The antigen specificity of the clonally expanded peripheral T cells was not determined.

Genomic DNA was isolated from the sorted cells so that the TCRbeta CDR3 region could be sequenced. The immunoSEQ Assay was used for sequencing of TCRbeta CDR3 regions. Imported from immuneACCESS, the table was reduced by TCRdb to in-frame sequences with V and J called. These copies leave out some clones; in studies compared against another copy, an unresolved V gene accounts for under half, and the cause of the remainder is not known. Present in this sample are 70,000 to 85,000 clones, roughly 84% of which were seen just once. 2.1% of the sample rests with the top ten. The trial excluded patients who had a history of autoimmune disease or who were on systemic immunosuppression. Peripheral blood for TCR sequencing was drawn from every dose cohort at baseline, at cycle 4 day 1 and at cycle 7 day 1. Samples were obtained from an open-label, multicenter, first-in-human phase I dose-escalation trial of ivuxolimab. Adults with locally advanced or metastatic head and neck squamous cell, hepatocellular, melanoma or renal cell carcinoma were enrolled in the trial. Before TCR sequencing, CD4+ T cells and CD8+ T cells from peripheral blood were sorted into separate populations.

This clone appeared once. Its antigen is currently not known. One base away there is no much larger clone; base qualities are not given. The input for sequencing was CD4+ or CD8+ T cells sorted from blood, taken in a trial of the OX40 agonist ivuxolimab. This receptor was identified in an adult with an advanced solid tumor such as melanoma, head and neck, liver or kidney cancer.

The bases are TGTGCCAGCAGCTTAGGCACGCTAGCCAAAAACATTCAGTACTTC. Translated, this is CASSLGTLAKNIQYF. The sequence joins TRBV7-9 to TRBJ2-4; the D gene cannot be resolved reliably. From its cysteine to its phenylalanine, the CDR3 spans 15 amino acids. This entry keeps only the CDR3 DNA: 45 bases, framed from base 1. The junction shows trimming of 1 base on V and 0 bases on J, plus 7 bases between the germline ends. From the germline V gene (reference sequence), CDR1 is SEHNR and CDR2 is FQNEAQ.